Below are 29 T cell receptor beta chains sequenced from a single sample in a study of graft-versus-host responses after intestinal transplantation (dated by TCRdb to the early 2020s). The sample's time point label is to be understood as: cells obtained before transplantation from donor or recipient. Libraries were constructed by the immunoSEQ multiplex PCR assay. TCRdb retrieved this table from immuneACCESS and kept in-frame rearrangements only. Not all clones are present; in checked studies, unresolved V genes account for under half, and no reason is known for the remainder. The sample contains fewer than 120,000 clones, 93% of them found a single time. The top ten clonotypes cover 0.4% to 0.55% of the sample. No antigen has been identified for these receptors. Sequencing used unstimulated CD8+ T cells sorted from spleen or lymph node cells, obtained before intestinal transplant. These receptors all come from a human donor who received an intestinal transplant.

This clone was seen more than once but under ten times. The sample contains more than one DNA sequence encoding this CDR3. The chain joins TRBV9 to TRBJ2-7; TRBD2 agrees at 10 bases. Trimming cost V 0 bases and J 3 bases; bases outside gene matches: 0. From germline, CDR1 is SGDLS and CDR2 YYNGEE. This CDR3 has 14 residues. CDR3 DNA sequence: TGTGCCAGCAGCGTAGCTAGCGGGAGCTACGAGCAGTACTTC. This sequence encodes CASSVASGSYEQYF.

Concerning this clone itself: The same CDR3 is also encoded by other DNA sequences in this sample. The CDR3 spells CASSSAGPYEQYF. The CDR3 coding sequence is TGTGCCAGTAGTTCGGCAGGGCCCTACGAGCAGTACTTC. The genes are TRBV19 and TRBJ2-7, with D perhaps TRBD1 (5 bases). This CDR3 contains 13 residues. Germline assignment: CDR1 LNHDA and CDR2 SQIVND (reference sequence). Trimming removed 5 bases at V and 2 bases at J, with 10 bases between.

The CDR3 spells CASSLGGRTQGGFF. The DNA for the CDR3 is TGTGCCAGCAGTTTGGGGGGGAGAACCCAAGGTGGGTTCTTC. This rearrangement joins TRBV27 to TRBJ2-1; 7 positions agree with TRBD2. Germline CDR1 and CDR2: MNHEY and SMNVEV (reference sequence). The ends lost 3 bases at V and 15 bases at J; junction bases unmatched: 14. This CDR3 is 14 amino acids long.

The gene calls are TRBV9 and TRBJ2-1; a possible D gene is TRBD2 (5 bases). The CDR3 extends over 13 amino acids. The V and J ends lost 3 bases and 12 bases respectively, with 16 bases between them. Germline CDR1 reads SGDLS; CDR2 reads YYNGEE. CDR3 loop: CASSGPAEARQFF. Written as DNA, the CDR3 is TGTGCCAGCAGCGGGCCGGCGGAGGCTCGGCAGTTCTTC.

The CDR3 spells CASSVSYGPGELFF. The CDR3 region has the DNA TGTGCCAGCAGTGTAAGCTATGGCCCCGGGGAGCTGTTTTTT. This rearrangement joins TRBV6-4 to TRBJ2-2; D call uncertain. Trimming took off 4 bases at V and 6 bases at J, with 12 bases between the two ends. This CDR3 region has 14 residues. Germline V gene lookup returns CDR1 MRHNA and CDR2 SNTAGT.

The chain employs TRBV14 and TRBJ2-1, with D unclear. CDR1 SGHDN and CDR2 FVKESK come from the germline V gene. Trimming removed 2 bases at V and 10 bases at J, with 9 bases between. The CDR3 is made up of 12 amino acids. The CDR3 is CASSQNLEEQFF. CDR3 bases: TGTGCCAGCAGCCAAAATTTGGAAGAGCAGTTCTTC.

The J gene is TRBJ2-1, the V gene TRBV14, with D perhaps matching TRBD2 (6 bases). V was pared by 4 bases and J by 4 bases, with 17 bases between. The CDR3 is made up of 16 amino acids. Germline V gene data show CDR1 as SGHDN and CDR2 as FVKESK. The CDR3 coding sequence is TGTGCCAGCAGCCTCCCCATAGCGGACCATTACAATGAGCAGTTCTTC. It encodes CASSLPIADHYNEQFF.

This chain uses TRBV30 with TRBJ1-2, with D unclear. CDR3 length: 11 residues. The germline V gene has CDR1 GTSNPN and CDR2 SVGIG (reference sequence). V was clipped by 5 bases and J by 5 bases, with 9 bases between them. The chain's CDR3 is CAWWATYGYTF. The CDR3, as DNA: TGTGCCTGGTGGGCTACTTATGGCTACACCTTC.

V gene TRBV29-1 combines with J gene TRBJ2-3; 8 positions match TRBD1. The CDR3 loop spans 13 amino acids. Germline V gene lookup returns CDR1 SQVTM and CDR2 ANQGSEA. After removal of 4 bases from V and 3 bases from J, the junction contained 3 bases not matched to a gene. CDR3 in DNA: TGCAGCGTTGGATACAGGGGGACAGATACGCAGTATTTT. Encoded protein: CSVGYRGTDTQYF.

The chain uses TRBV7-9 and TRBJ1-4, with 8 bases identical to TRBD1. J was trimmed by 8 bases and V by 5 bases; bases with no gene match: 4. The CDR3 spans 13 residues. Per the germline V gene, CDR1 is SEHNR and CDR2 is FQNEAQ (reference sequence). The CDR3 nucleotides read TGTGCCAGCAGCCCCCGGGACAGGGAAAAACTGTTTTTT. Protein: CASSPRDREKLFF.

The V gene is TRBV9, the J gene TRBJ2-7; 9 bases fit TRBD1. V lost 0 bases, J lost 6 bases, and 1 base stayed unmatched. CDR3 length equals 13 residues. CDR1 and CDR2 from the germline V gene are SGDLS and YYNGEE. Here the CDR3 reads CASSVGTGAEQYF. The CDR3 coding sequence is TGTGCCAGCAGCGTAGGGACAGGGGCCGAGCAGTACTTC.

The rearrangement uses TRBV14 and TRBJ2-2; 7 nucleotides align to TRBD2. Germline-derived CDR1 and CDR2 are SGHDN and FVKESK. The CDR3 consists of 17 residues. Trimming removed 2 bases from V and 5 bases from J; junction bases left unmatched: 11. CDR3 DNA sequence: TGTGCCAGCAGCCAATCGGGGGGACGGAGAGTAACCGGGGAGCTGTTTTTT. Translated: CASSQSGGRRVTGELFF.

The rearrangement joins TRBV9 to TRBJ2-3; D is undetermined. The CDR3 has 13 residues. V dropped 0 bases and J dropped 6 bases, with 8 bases sitting between them. Germline-derived CDR1 and CDR2 are SGDLS and YYNGEE. CDR3 sequence reads: CASSVGDSDTQYF. CDR3 bases: TGTGCCAGCAGCGTAGGAGACTCGGATACGCAGTATTTT.

This clone was recorded once. The chain links TRBV27 to TRBJ2-7; D unclear. Trimming took 5 bases from V and 0 from J, leaving 5 bases between them. CDR1 and CDR2 (germline): MNHEY, SMNVEV (reference sequence). The CDR3 is made up of 12 amino acids. The chain's CDR3 is CASSMSSYEQYF. DNA of the CDR3: TGTGCCAGCAGTATGAGCTCCTACGAGCAGTACTTC.

The V call is TRBV5-1, the J call TRBJ1-2, with D possibly TRBD1 on 6 matching bases. With 4 bases removed from V and 9 bases from J, the gap between germline ends came to 19 bases. The CDR3 loop spans 14 amino acids. Germline-derived CDR1 and CDR2 are SGHRS and YFSETQ. CDR3 residues: CASSLLGGAHRYTF. In DNA form, the CDR3 reads TGCGCCAGCAGCCTCCTCGGGGGGGCGCATCGCTACACCTTC.

The V gene is TRBV27, the J gene TRBJ2-1, with D maybe TRBD2 (6 bases). V lost 0 bases and J 6 bases, leaving 12 bases between the germline ends. CDR1 and CDR2 (germline): MNHEY, SMNVEV (reference sequence). This CDR3 contains 15 residues. The chain's CDR3 is CASSLSPIGGNEQFF. The CDR3 bases are TGTGCCAGCAGTTTATCCCCGATCGGGGGCAATGAGCAGTTCTTC.

The chain links TRBV27 to TRBJ2-5; no clear D. The V end was cut by 3 bases, the J end by 4 bases, with 12 bases between. Germline V gene lookup returns CDR1 MNHEY and CDR2 SMNVEV (reference sequence). The CDR3 contains 14 residues. CDR3 nucleotides: TGTGCCAGCAGTTTTAGTCCCGCAGGAGAGACCCAGTACTTC. This sequence encodes CASSFSPAGETQYF.

V usage is TRBV7-7 and J usage is TRBJ1-3; D remains unclear. Germline V lookup: CDR1 SSHAT, CDR2 FNYEAQ (reference sequence). The length of the CDR3 is 12 residues. The CDR3 spells CAAGSSGNTIYF. The CDR3 bases are TGTGCTGCGGGGAGCTCTGGAAACACCATATATTTT.

This rearrangement joins TRBV6-5 to TRBJ2-1, with D perhaps matching TRBD1 (6 bases). Trimming shortened V by 4 bases and J by 7 bases, and 14 bases separated the two germline ends. The CDR3 consists of 14 residues. Germline values: CDR1 MNHEY, CDR2 SVGAGI. The CDR3 DNA reads TGTGCCAGCAGTTCCCTTTGGCAGGGGAATGAGCAGTTCTTC. Its protein product is CASSSLWQGNEQFF.

This chain connects TRBV7-9 to TRBJ1-5; TRBD1 agrees at 11 bases. With V trimmed by 4 bases and J by 8 bases, 7 bases remained unmatched. Germline-derived CDR1 and CDR2 are SEHNR and FQNEAQ (reference sequence). The CDR3 sequence is 15 residues long. For the CDR3, the DNA is TGTGCCAGCAGCTCGGGACAGGGGGATAGAGAGCCCCAGCATTTT. Its protein product is CASSSGQGDREPQHF.

CDR3 region: CASSSKGRELNEQYF. CDR3 nucleotides: TGTGCCAGCAGCTCGAAGGGGAGGGAGTTGAACGAGCAGTACTTC. The chain links TRBV5-4 to TRBJ2-7, with TRBD2 identical over 7 bases. The V segment lost 3 bases and the J segment 5 bases; nucleotides outside the gene matches: 11. Germline V gene data show CDR1 as SGHNT and CDR2 as YYREEE (reference sequence). The length of the CDR3 is 15 residues.

The V and J genes are TRBV16 and TRBJ1-2, with 11 nucleotides matching TRBD1. The CDR3 is 19 amino acids. Germline V gene data show CDR1 as KGHSY and CDR2 as FQNENV. J gave up 4 bases and V 1 base, and 14 bases lay outside the gene matches. The CDR3 here is CASSQFFAGQGGSGYGYTF. For the CDR3, the DNA is TGTGCCAGCAGCCAATTTTTCGCGGGACAGGGGGGTTCCGGCTATGGCTACACCTTC. The whole variable domain, remainder taken from reference TRBV16 and TRBJ1-2, is GEEVAQTPKHLVRGEGQKAKLYCAPIKGHSYVFWYQQVLKNEFKFLISFQNENVFDETGMPKERFSAKCLPNSPCSLEIQATKLEDSAVYFCASSQFFAGQGGSGYGYTFGSGTRLTVV.

The J gene is TRBJ2-7, the V gene TRBV5-1; 8 bases line up with TRBD2. The germline gives CDR1 SGHRS, CDR2 YFSETQ. V gave up 5 bases and J gave up 3 bases; unmatched junction bases: 7. CDR3 length: 14 amino acids. The CDR3 region has the DNA TGCGCCAGCAGTCCTGCGGGGGGTGTCTACGAGCAGTACTTC. It translates to CASSPAGGVYEQYF.

The chain combines TRBV28 with TRBJ1-2; D is ambiguous. Trimming pared 6 bases from V and 6 bases from J, leaving 17 bases between. The CDR3 is 14 amino acids. Per germline, CDR1 MDHEN and CDR2 SYDVKM. This CDR3 reads CASRPPVWQNGYTF. The CDR3 DNA sequence: TGTGCCAGCAGACCCCCAGTTTGGCAGAATGGCTACACCTTC.

The V call is TRBV6-1, the J call TRBJ2-1; D is possibly TRBD2 (5 bases). Germline V gene data show CDR1 as MNHNS and CDR2 as SASEGT. V was pared by 0 bases and J by 4 bases, with 7 bases between. This CDR3 contains 14 residues. CDR3: CASSEAPGYNEQFF. The CDR3 nucleotides are TGTGCCAGCAGTGAAGCGCCGGGGTACAATGAGCAGTTCTTC.

This chain links TRBV19 with TRBJ2-1; tentative D call: TRBD2 (5 bases). Germline lookup yields CDR1 LNHDA and CDR2 SQIVND (reference sequence). Trimming took 1 base from V and 12 from J, leaving 13 bases between them. This CDR3 comprises 13 residues. The CDR3 spells CASSIGIISGQFF. For the CDR3, the DNA is TGTGCCAGTAGTATAGGGATCATAAGCGGGCAGTTCTTC.

The chain couples TRBV28 to TRBJ2-1; 7 nucleotides match TRBD2. The CDR3 contains 16 residues. Germline assignment: CDR1 MDHEN and CDR2 SYDVKM. J was trimmed by 6 bases and V by 8 bases; bases with no gene match: 16. The CDR3 protein is CASGPRDGRSGNEQFF. The CDR3 region has the DNA TGTGCCAGCGGACCACGGGACGGGAGGTCGGGCAATGAGCAGTTCTTC.

This clone was detected once. This rearrangement joins TRBV4-1 to TRBJ2-7, with TRBD1 matching over 11 bases. Trimming cost V 2 bases and J 2 bases; bases outside gene matches: 8. CDR1 is MGHRA, CDR2 YSYEKL, per germline. This CDR3 has 17 amino acids. CDR3 sequence (DNA): TGCGCCAGCAGCCAATCCCTACCGGGACAGGGGGCCTACGAGCAGTACTTC. This gives the protein CASSQSLPGQGAYEQYF.

This sequence joins TRBV19 and TRBJ1-2, with D unclear. The germline gives CDR1 LNHDA, CDR2 SQIVND (reference sequence). This CDR3 region has 13 residues. V gave up 3 bases and J gave up 3 bases, with 8 bases separating them. This chain's CDR3 is CASSMAGDYGYTF. The CDR3 nucleotides read TGTGCCAGTAGTATGGCTGGGGACTATGGCTACACCTTC. Variable domain in full (rest from reference TRBV19 and TRBJ1-2): DGGITQSPKYLFRKEGQNVTLSCEQNLNHDAMYWYRQDPGQGLRLIYYSQIVNDFQKGDIAEGYSVSREKKESFPLTVTSAQKNPTAFYLCASSMAGDYGYTFGSGTRLTVV.